This TCR beta chain was captured by sequencing in a study of T cell clones after liver transplantation. Study-level background: TCRbeta sequencing after a pre-transplant mixed lymphocyte reaction identified graft-donor-reactive clones, later tracked in post-transplant blood.

This clone was recorded once. Repertoires were generated with immunoSEQ multiplex PCR, while TCRdb's copy carries only in-frame clones and drops some. The sample records some 70,000 clones, 75% to 90% being singletons. Germline CDR1 and CDR2: MNHNS and SASEGT. The CDR3 runs 15 residues. The junction had 5 bases not matched to a gene; V was cut back by 5 bases and J by 4 bases. The clonotype was recovered from a human donor who received a liver transplant. The chain recombines TRBV6-1 with TRBJ1-2, with 12 nucleotides matching TRBD1. The material sequenced was CD4+ T cells from blood, taken before liver transplant. The CDR3 sequence: CASSPRDRGLYGYTF. The CDR3 DNA reads as TGTGCCAGCAGTCCCCGGGACAGGGGGCTCTATGGCTACACCTTC.